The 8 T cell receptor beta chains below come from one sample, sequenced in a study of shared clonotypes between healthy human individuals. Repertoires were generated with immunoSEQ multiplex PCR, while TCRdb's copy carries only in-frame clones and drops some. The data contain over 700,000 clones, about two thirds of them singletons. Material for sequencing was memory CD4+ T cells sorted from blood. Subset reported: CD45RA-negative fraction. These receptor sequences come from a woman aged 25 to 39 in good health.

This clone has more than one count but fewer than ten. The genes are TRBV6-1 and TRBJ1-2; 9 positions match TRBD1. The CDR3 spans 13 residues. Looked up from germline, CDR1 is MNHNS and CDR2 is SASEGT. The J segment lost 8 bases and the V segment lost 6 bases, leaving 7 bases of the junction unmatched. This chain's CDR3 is CASRGTGYMGYTF. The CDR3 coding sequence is TGTGCCAGCAGAGGGACAGGGTATATGGGCTACACCTTC.

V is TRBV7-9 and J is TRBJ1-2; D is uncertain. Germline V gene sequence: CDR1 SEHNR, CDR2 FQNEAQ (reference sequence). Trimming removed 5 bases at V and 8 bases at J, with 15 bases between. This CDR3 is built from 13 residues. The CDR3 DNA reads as TGTGCCAGCAGCCCCGGCCGGGTCCAAGGCTACACCTTC. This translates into CASSPGRVQGYTF.

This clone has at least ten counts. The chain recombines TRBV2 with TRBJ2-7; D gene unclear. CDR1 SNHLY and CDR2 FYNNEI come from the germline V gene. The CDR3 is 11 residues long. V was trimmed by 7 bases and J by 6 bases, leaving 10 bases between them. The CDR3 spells CASTLKVEQYF. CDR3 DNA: TGTGCCAGCACGCTCAAGGTCGAGCAGTACTTC. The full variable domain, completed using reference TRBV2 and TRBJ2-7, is EPEVTQTPSHQVTQMGQEVILRCVPISNHLYFYWYRQILGQKVEFLVSFYNNEISEKSEIFDDQFSVERPDGSNFTLKIRSTKLEDSAMYFCASTLKVEQYFGPGTRLTVT.

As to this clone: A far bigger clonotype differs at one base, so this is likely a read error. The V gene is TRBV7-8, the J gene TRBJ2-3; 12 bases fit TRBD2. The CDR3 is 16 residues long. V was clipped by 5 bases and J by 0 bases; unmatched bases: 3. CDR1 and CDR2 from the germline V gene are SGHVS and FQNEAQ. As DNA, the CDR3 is TGTGCCAGCAGCCCAGGGACTAGCGGGAGCACAGATACGCAGTATTTT. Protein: CASSPGTSGSTDTQYF.

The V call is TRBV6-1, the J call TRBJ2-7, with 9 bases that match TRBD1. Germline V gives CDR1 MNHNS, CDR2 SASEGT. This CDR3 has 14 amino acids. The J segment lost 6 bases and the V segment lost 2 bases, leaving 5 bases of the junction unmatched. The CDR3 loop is CASSEWRTGVEQYF. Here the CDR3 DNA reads TGTGCCAGCAGTGAATGGCGGACAGGGGTCGAGCAGTACTTC.

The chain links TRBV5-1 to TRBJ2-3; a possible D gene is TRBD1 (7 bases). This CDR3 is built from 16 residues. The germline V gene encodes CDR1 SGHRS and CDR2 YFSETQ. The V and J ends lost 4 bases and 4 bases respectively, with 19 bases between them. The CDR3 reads CASSRTRQGGSDTQYF. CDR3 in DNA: TGCGCCAGCAGCCGCACCCGACAGGGAGGATCAGATACGCAGTATTTT.

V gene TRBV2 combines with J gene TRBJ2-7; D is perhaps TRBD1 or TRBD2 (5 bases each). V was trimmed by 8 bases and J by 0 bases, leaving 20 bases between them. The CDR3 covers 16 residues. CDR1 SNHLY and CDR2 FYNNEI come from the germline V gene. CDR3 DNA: TGTGCCAGCGTAGAAGACCGGGACGCCAGCTCCTACGAGCAGTACTTC. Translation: CASVEDRDASSYEQYF. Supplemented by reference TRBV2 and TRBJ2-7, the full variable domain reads EPEVTQTPSHQVTQMGQEVILRCVPISNHLYFYWYRQILGQKVEFLVSFYNNEISEKSEIFDDQFSVERPDGSNFTLKIRSTKLEDSAMYFCASVEDRDASSYEQYFGPGTRLTVT.

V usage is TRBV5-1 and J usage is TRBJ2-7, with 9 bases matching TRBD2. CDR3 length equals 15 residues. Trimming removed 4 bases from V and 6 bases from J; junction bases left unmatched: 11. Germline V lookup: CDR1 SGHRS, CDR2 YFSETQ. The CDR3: CASSRGGGGIPEQYF. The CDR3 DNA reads TGCGCCAGCAGCCGCGGGGGGGGCGGAATCCCCGAGCAGTACTTC.